This passage covers 10 T cell receptor beta chains from one sample sequenced in a study. Cells sorted as Tregs were CD4+, CD25+ and CD127-/low. TCRdb ran MiXCR on the 5' RACE reads and lists one entry per CDR3 protein. The profile shows 34,000 or so distinct CDR3 sequences, roughly 30% of them singletons. What was sequenced was tumor-infiltrating Tregs sorted from the breast tumor. These receptors all come from a female donor with breast cancer.

This clonotype was counted a few times. The chain combines TRBV5-1 with TRBJ2-7, with D maybe TRBD2 (6 bases). CDR3 length equals 14 residues. The germline V gene encodes CDR1 SGHRS and CDR2 YFSETQ. The V and J ends lost 0 bases and 2 bases respectively, with 9 bases between them. CDR3 bases: TGCGCCAGCAGCTTGGGAACGGGGGCCTACGAGCAGTACTTC. The encoded protein is CASSLGTGAYEQYF. Full variable domain (remainder filled in from reference TRBV5-1 and TRBJ2-7): KAGVTQTPRYLIKTRGQQVTLSCSPISGHRSVSWYQQTPGQGLQFLFEYFSETQRNKGNFPGRFSGRQFSNSRSEMNVSTLELGDSALYLCASSLGTGAYEQYFGPGTRLTVT.

The table lists this clonotype with many counts. The chain links TRBV30 to TRBJ1-2; D is unresolved. With 2 bases removed from V and 8 bases from J, the gap between germline ends came to 18 bases. Per the germline V gene, CDR1 is GTSNPN and CDR2 is SVGIG (reference sequence). The CDR3 extends over 14 amino acids. CDR3 DNA: TGTGCCTGGAGTTGGGTCCTCTCGGAAGGGGGCTACACCTTC. Its translation is CAWSWVLSEGGYTF.

The chain employs TRBV30 and TRBJ2-5, with TRBD1 identical over 10 bases. In germline, CDR1 is GTSNPN, CDR2 SVGIG (reference sequence). This CDR3 is built from 15 residues. V shed 5 bases and J 5 bases; nucleotides not matched to a gene: 11. The CDR3 DNA follows: TGTGCCTGGGGACAGGGGGGATATTATTTCGAGACCCAGTACTTC. It specifies CAWGQGGYYFETQYF.

This rearrangement joins TRBV7-9 to TRBJ2-7; D possibly corresponds to TRBD2 (5 bases). CDR3 length: 12 residues. Germline V gene sequence: CDR1 SEHNR, CDR2 FQNEAQ (reference sequence). V lost 3 bases and J lost 5, with 8 bases in between. The CDR3 DNA is TGTGCCAGCAGCTTGATGGGAGACGAGCAGTACTTC. Encoded protein: CASSLMGDEQYF.

This clonotype is judged medium-sized. The chain recombines TRBV20-1 with TRBJ2-3; 9 bases fit TRBD2. This CDR3 has 14 amino acids. V lost 1 base to trimming and J lost 2 bases; unmatched junction nucleotides: 1. CDR1 and CDR2 from the germline V gene are DFQATT and SNEGSKA (reference sequence). CDR3 in DNA: TGCAGTGCTAGAGGACTAGCGGTCACAGATACGCAGTATTTT. Protein product: CSARGLAVTDTQYF.

The V and J genes are TRBV2 and TRBJ1-2; possibly TRBD1 for D (6 bases). CDR1 SNHLY and CDR2 FYNNEI come from the germline V gene. V lost 6 bases to trimming and J lost 4 bases, with 15 bases between them. This CDR3 comprises 14 residues. In DNA form, the CDR3 reads TGTGCCAGCAGCGAACAGGGTCGAGGCTATGGCTACACCTTC. This translates into CASSEQGRGYGYTF.

By share, this clonotype ranks as medium-sized. The chain is built from TRBV6-5 and TRBJ2-7; 7 bases agree with TRBD1. J was trimmed by 2 bases and V by 2 bases; bases with no gene match: 3. CDR1 is MNHEY, CDR2 SVGAGI, per germline. This CDR3 has 14 residues. CDR3 in DNA: TGTGCCAGCAGTTACACAGGGACAGCCTACGAGCAGTACTTC. Translated, it gives CASSYTGTAYEQYF.

Note on this clonotype: The junction differs from germline at one of its ends, possibly a read error. The V gene is TRBV20-1, the J gene TRBJ2-1; D unclear. Germline V gene sequence: CDR1 DFQATT, CDR2 SNEGSKA (reference sequence). The CDR3 contains 12 residues. The CDR3 coding sequence is TGCAGTGGTAGACAACAGAGGAATGAGCAGTTCTTC. Encoded protein: CSGRQQRNEQFF.

This clonotype has ten or more counts. The CDR3 DNA reads as TGCAGTGCTAGACAGGGGGCCGGTCAGCCCCAGCATTTT. This gives the protein CSARQGAGQPQHF. This rearrangement joins TRBV20-1 to TRBJ1-5; 8 bases are shared with TRBD1. V shed 2 bases, J shed 6 bases, and the junction held 3 bases outside the gene matches. Germline-derived CDR1 and CDR2 are DFQATT and SNEGSKA (reference sequence). This CDR3 has 13 amino acids.

The chain recombines TRBV5-1 with TRBJ2-6; unclear D gene. The CDR3 sequence is 14 residues long. Germline-derived CDR1 and CDR2 are SGHRS and YFSETQ. With 4 bases removed from V and 6 bases from J, the gap between germline ends came to 11 bases. CDR3 sequence reads: CASSRAPVANVLTF. The CDR3 DNA reads TGCGCCAGCAGCCGGGCCCCTGTGGCCAACGTCCTGACTTTC. The complete variable domain, with remaining parts taken from reference TRBV5-1 and TRBJ2-6, reads KAGVTQTPRYLIKTRGQQVTLSCSPISGHRSVSWYQQTPGQGLQFLFEYFSETQRNKGNFPGRFSGRQFSNSRSEMNVSTLELGDSALYLCASSRAPVANVLTFGAGSRLTVL.